The 11 T cell receptor beta chains below were found in one sample sequenced in a study of long-term antiretroviral therapy in people with HIV. Survey-level immunoSEQ v3.0 assays were run. Profiling relied on immunoSEQ multiplex PCR, and the TCRdb table lists in-frame clones only, not all of them. This sample has 15,000 to 20,000 clones; around 78% occur once, and the top ten carry 6.9%. The sample consisted of unsorted PBMCs, taken 2.2 years after starting antiretroviral therapy. The receptors here all came from a man over 45 with HIV.

The chain employs TRBV11-2 and TRBJ2-3; weak D call: TRBD2 (6 bases). This CDR3 has 15 residues. Germline CDR1 is SGHAT and CDR2 is FQNNGV. V lost 1 base to trimming and J lost 0 bases, with 8 bases between them. CDR3 in DNA: TGTGCCAGCAGCTTAGGGGGGACTAGCACAGATACGCAGTATTTT. Protein product: CASSLGGTSTDTQYF.

CDR3 DNA sequence: TGTGCCAGCAATACCGGGACAGGGTCTTTGAAGCAGTACTTC. It yields the protein CASNTGTGSLKQYF. This chain links TRBV28 with TRBJ2-7; 9 nucleotides match TRBD1. The CDR3 spans 14 residues. CDR1 and CDR2 (germline): MDHEN, SYDVKM. V shed 7 bases and J 8 bases; nucleotides not matched to a gene: 12.

The rearrangement joins TRBV5-1 to TRBJ2-7, with 12 bases that match TRBD2. The CDR3 has 16 residues. Trimming cost V 4 bases and J 0 bases; bases outside gene matches: 5. CDR1 and CDR2 from the germline V gene are SGHRS and YFSETQ. CDR3 sequence reads: CASSLASGRDSYEQYF. In DNA, the CDR3 is TGCGCCAGCAGCCTGGCTAGCGGGAGGGACTCCTACGAGCAGTACTTC.

The chain has TRBV2 and TRBJ2-4; 8 bases agree with TRBD2. Germline CDR1 and CDR2: SNHLY and FYNNEI. Unmatched junction bases numbered 4, after V lost 6 bases and J lost 9 bases. This CDR3 region has 12 residues. Here the CDR3 DNA reads TGTGCCAGCAGCGGGGGGGGCGGCATTCAGTACTTC. This gives the protein CASSGGGGIQYF.

The V gene is TRBV6-6, the J gene TRBJ1-2; D ambiguous. The CDR3 totals 12 residues. V lost 5 bases and J 4 bases, leaving 8 bases between the germline ends. Germline V gene data show CDR1 as MNHNY and CDR2 as SVGAGI (reference sequence). In nucleotides, the CDR3 is TGTGCCAGCAGTGTCGGAGGCTATGGCTACACCTTC. Its protein product is CASSVGGYGYTF.

The genes are TRBV11-2 and TRBJ1-6, with D possibly matching TRBD1 (6 bases). CDR3 size: 13 residues. Per germline, CDR1 SGHAT and CDR2 FQNNGV. V dropped 10 bases and J dropped 10 bases, with 17 bases sitting between them. Written as DNA, the CDR3 is TGTGCCACCAGGGGAGGGGCCGGATCACCCCTCCACTTT. Translating it yields CATRGGAGSPLHF.

The CDR3 DNA reads TGTGCCAGCAGCCCCAGGGGAGGAGAAAAACTGTTTTTT. Encoded protein: CASSPRGGEKLFF. The genes are TRBV9 and TRBJ1-4, with D possibly matching TRBD1 (6 bases). The length of the CDR3 is 13 residues. Deletions cut 4 bases from V and 8 bases from J, with 12 bases between. Germline V lookup: CDR1 SGDLS, CDR2 YYNGEE.

The chain joins TRBV19 to TRBJ1-2; TRBD1 agrees at 7 bases. This CDR3 is 15 amino acids long. CDR1 LNHDA and CDR2 SQIVND come from the germline V gene (reference sequence). The trim removed 2 bases at V and 4 bases at J, leaving 7 bases unmatched. In nucleotides, the CDR3 is TGTGCCAGTAGTATACAAGGGGGCGGACGCTATGGCTACACCTTC. This codes for CASSIQGGGRYGYTF.

The chain uses TRBV28 and TRBJ1-5, with TRBD1 identical over 8 bases. V lost 8 bases, J lost 6 bases, and 9 bases stayed unmatched. The CDR3 loop spans 14 amino acids. Germline V gene lookup returns CDR1 MDHEN and CDR2 SYDVKM. CDR3 in amino acids: CASESGGGSQPQHF. The CDR3 bases are TGTGCCAGCGAGTCAGGGGGCGGCAGTCAGCCCCAGCATTTT.

The chain carries TRBV5-1 and TRBJ1-1; the D is unclear. The CDR3 has 16 residues. The V gene's germline CDR1 is SGHRS and CDR2 YFSETQ. Trimming shortened V by 4 bases and J by 1 base, and 17 bases separated the two germline ends. The CDR3 reads CASSASPRRGNTEAFF. The CDR3 DNA sequence: TGCGCCAGCAGCGCATCTCCAAGGCGGGGGAACACTGAAGCTTTCTTT.

In DNA form, the CDR3 reads TGTGCCAGCAGCGTCGGGGACAGAGCCTACGAGCAGTACTTC. Its protein product is CASSVGDRAYEQYF. This chain uses TRBV9 with TRBJ2-7; TRBD1 matches at 7 bases. J gave up 2 bases and V 2 bases, and 4 bases lay outside the gene matches. Per the germline V gene, CDR1 is SGDLS and CDR2 is YYNGEE. The CDR3 spans 14 residues.